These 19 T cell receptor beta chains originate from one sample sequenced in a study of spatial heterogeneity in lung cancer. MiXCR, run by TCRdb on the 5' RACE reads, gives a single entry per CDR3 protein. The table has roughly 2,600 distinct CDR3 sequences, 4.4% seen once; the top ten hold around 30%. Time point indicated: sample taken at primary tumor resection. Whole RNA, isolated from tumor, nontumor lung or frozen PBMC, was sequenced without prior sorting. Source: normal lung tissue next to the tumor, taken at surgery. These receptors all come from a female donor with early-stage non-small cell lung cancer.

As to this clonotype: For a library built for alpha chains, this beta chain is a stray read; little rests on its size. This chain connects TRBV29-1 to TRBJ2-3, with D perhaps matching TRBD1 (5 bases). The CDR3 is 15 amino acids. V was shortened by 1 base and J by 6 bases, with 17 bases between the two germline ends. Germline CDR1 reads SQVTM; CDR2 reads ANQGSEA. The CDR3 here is CSVEGSVGVMDTQYF. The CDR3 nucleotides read TGCAGCGTTGAAGGATCGGTAGGGGTGATGGATACGCAGTATTTT.

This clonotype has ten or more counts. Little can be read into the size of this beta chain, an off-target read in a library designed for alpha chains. CDR3 protein: CASSMKKDSGYGYTF. The CDR3 DNA is TGTGCCAGTAGTATGAAGAAGGACAGCGGCTATGGCTACACCTTC. This chain connects TRBV19 to TRBJ1-2; D may be TRBD1 (6 bases). The CDR3 consists of 15 residues. Germline V gene data show CDR1 as LNHDA and CDR2 as SQIVND (reference sequence). V was clipped by 3 bases and J by 4 bases, with 15 bases between them.

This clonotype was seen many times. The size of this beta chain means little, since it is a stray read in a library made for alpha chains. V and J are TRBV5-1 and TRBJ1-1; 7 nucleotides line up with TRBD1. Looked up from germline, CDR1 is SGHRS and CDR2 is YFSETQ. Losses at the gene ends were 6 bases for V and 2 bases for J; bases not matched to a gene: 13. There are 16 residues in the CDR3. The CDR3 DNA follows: TGCGCCAGCACCTCCGGGACAGCCGCGGAAAACACTGAAGCTTTCTTT. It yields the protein CASTSGTAAENTEAFF.

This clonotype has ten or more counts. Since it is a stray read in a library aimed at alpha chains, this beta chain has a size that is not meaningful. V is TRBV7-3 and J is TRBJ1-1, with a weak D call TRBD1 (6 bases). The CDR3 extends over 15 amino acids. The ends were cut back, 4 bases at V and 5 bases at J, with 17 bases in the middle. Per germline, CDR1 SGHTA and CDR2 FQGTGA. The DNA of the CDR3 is TGTGCCAGCAGCTACAGATCAGGGAGGGGGACTGAAGCTTTCTTT. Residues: CASSYRSGRGTEAFF.

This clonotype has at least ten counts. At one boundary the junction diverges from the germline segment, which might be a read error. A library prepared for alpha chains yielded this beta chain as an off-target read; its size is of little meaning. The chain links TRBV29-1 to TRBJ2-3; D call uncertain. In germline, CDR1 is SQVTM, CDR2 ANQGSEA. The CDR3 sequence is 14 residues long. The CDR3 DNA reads TGCAGCGTCGAAGATTGGAGTCGCGCAGATACGCAGTATTTT. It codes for CSVEDWSRADTQYF.

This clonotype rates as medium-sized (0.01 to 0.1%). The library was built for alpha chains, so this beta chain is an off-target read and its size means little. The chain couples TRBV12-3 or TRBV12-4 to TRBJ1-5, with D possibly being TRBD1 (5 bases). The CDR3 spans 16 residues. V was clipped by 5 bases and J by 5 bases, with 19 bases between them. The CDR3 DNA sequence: TGTGCCAGCAGTCCCTTTAGCGGGGCGCGCCATCAGCCCCAGCATTTT. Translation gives CASSPFSGARHQPQHF.

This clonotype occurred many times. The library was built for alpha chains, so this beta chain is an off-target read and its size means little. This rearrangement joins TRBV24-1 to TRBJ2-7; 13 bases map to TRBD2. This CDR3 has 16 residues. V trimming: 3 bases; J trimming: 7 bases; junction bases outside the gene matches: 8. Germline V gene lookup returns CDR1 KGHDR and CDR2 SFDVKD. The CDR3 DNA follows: TGTGCCACCAGTGATCCCCGCACTAGCGGGAGGGTAGAGCAGTACTTC. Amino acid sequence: CATSDPRTSGRVEQYF.

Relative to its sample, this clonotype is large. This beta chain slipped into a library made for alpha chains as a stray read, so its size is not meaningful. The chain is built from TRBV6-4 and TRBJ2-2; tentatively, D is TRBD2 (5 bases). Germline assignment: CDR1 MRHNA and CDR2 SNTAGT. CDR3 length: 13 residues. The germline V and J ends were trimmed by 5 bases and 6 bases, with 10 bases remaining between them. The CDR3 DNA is TGTGCCAGCAGTCGGGATTGGGCCGGGGAGCTGTTTTTT. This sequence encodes CASSRDWAGELFF.

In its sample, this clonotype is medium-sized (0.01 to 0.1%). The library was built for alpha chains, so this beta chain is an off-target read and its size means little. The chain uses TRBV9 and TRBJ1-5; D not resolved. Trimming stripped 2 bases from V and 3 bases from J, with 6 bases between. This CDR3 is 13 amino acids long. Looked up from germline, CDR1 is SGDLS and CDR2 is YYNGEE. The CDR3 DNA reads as TGTGCCAGCAGCGTGGACGTCAATCAGCCCCAGCATTTT. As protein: CASSVDVNQPQHF.

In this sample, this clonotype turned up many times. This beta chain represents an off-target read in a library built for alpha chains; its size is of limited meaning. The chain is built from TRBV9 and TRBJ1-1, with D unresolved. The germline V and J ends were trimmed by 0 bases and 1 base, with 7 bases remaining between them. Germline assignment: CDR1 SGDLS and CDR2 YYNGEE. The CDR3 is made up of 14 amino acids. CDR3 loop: CASSVGSANTEAFF. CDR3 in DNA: TGTGCCAGCAGCGTAGGGTCAGCGAACACTGAAGCTTTCTTT.

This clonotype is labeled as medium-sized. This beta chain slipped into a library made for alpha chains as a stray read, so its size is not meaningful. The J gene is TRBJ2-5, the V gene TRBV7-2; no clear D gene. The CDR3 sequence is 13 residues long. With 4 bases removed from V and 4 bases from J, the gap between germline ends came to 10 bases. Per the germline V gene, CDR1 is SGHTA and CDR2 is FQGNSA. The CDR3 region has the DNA TGTGCCAGCAGCTCCGACATTCTAGAGACCCAGTACTTC. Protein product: CASSSDILETQYF.

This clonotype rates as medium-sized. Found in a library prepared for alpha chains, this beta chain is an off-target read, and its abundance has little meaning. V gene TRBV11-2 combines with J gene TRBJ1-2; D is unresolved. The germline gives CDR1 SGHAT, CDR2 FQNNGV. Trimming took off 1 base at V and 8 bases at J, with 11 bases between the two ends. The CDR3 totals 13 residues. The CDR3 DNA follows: TGTGCCAGCAGCTTAGGACCCATCGAAGGCTACACCTTC. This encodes CASSLGPIEGYTF.

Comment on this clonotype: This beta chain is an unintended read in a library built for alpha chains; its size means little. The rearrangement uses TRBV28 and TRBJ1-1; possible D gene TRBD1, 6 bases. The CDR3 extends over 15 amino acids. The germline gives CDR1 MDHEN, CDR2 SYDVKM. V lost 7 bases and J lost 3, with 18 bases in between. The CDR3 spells CASIPGGAGDTEAFF. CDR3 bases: TGTGCCAGCATCCCTGGGGGGGCGGGGGACACTGAAGCTTTCTTT.

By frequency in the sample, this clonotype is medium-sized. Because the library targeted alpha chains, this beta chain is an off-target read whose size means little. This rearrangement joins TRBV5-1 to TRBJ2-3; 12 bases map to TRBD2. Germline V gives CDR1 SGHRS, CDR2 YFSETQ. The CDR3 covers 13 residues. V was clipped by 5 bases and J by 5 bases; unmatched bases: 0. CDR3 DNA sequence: TGCGCCAGCAGGGGACTAGCGGGAGATACGCAGTATTTT. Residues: CASRGLAGDTQYF.

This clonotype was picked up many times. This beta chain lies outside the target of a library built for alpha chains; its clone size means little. The CDR3 sequence is CASSLVREDEQFF. CDR3 DNA: TGTGCCAGCAGCCTTGTACGCGAGGATGAGCAGTTCTTC. J is TRBJ2-1 and V is TRBV7-2; no reliable D call. The CDR3 is 13 amino acids. Germline lookup yields CDR1 SGHTA and CDR2 FQGNSA. V was cut by 5 bases and J by 8 bases, with 13 bases left in between.

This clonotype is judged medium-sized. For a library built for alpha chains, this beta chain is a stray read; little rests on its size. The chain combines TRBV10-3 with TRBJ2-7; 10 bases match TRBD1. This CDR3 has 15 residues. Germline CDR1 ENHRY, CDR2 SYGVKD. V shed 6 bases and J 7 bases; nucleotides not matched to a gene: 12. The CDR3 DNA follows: TGTGCCATCAGAGAGAGGACAGGGGGTAAGTCGGAGCAGTACTTC. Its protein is CAIRERTGGKSEQYF.

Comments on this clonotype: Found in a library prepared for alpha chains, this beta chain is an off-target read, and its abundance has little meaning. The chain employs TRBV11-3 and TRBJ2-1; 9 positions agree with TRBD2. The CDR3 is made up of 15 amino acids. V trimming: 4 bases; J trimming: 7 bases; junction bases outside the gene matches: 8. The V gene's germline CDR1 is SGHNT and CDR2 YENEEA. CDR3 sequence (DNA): TGTGCCAGCAGCTCGTATAGCGGGAGTGAAAATGAGCAGTTCTTC. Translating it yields CASSSYSGSENEQFF.

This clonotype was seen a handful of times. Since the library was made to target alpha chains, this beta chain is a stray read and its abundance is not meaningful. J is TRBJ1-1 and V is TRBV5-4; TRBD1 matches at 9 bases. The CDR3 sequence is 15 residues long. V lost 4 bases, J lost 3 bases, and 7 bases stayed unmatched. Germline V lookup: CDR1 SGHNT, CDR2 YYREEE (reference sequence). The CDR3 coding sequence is TGTGCCAGCAGCACACCGGGACAGGGCGACACTGAAGCTTTCTTT. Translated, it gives CASSTPGQGDTEAFF.

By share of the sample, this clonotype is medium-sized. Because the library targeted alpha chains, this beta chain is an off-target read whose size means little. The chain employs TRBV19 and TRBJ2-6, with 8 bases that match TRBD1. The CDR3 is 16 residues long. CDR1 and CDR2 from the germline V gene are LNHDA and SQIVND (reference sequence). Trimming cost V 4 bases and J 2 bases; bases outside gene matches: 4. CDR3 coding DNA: TGTGCCAGTAGTAGCGACAGGGGAACTGGGGCCAACGTCCTGACTTTC. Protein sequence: CASSSDRGTGANVLTF.